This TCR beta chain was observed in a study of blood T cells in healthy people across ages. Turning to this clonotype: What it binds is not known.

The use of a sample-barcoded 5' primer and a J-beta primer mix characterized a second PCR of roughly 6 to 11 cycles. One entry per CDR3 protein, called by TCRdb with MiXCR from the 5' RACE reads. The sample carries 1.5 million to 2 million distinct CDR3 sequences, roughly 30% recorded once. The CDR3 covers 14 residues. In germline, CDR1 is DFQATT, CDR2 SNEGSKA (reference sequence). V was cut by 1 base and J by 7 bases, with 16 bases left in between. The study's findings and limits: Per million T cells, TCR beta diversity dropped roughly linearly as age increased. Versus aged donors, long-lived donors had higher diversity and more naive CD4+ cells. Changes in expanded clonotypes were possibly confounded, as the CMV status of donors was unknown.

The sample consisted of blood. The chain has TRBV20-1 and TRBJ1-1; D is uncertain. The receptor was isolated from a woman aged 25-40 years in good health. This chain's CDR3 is CSARVYSFGSEAFF. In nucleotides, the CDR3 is TGCAGTGCTAGAGTATACAGCTTTGGTAGTGAAGCTTTCTTT.